The clone carrying this T cell receptor beta chain was counted only a few times. Its antigen is still unknown. The isolated RNA, all of it, was reverse transcribed, so expressed TCRB transcripts were what got sequenced. TCRdb's copy holds only in-frame clones and misses some; the assay was immunoSEQ multiplex PCR. The top ten clones hold less than 0.04% of a sample with over 650,000 clones, roughly an eighth of them seen once. This entry is derived from a study of beta chain features in type 1 diabetes. The germline gives CDR1 ENHRY, CDR2 SYGVKD. V was trimmed by 2 bases and J by 11 bases, leaving 13 bases between them. CDR3 size: 13 residues. Study-wide results and limits: When Type 1 diabetes patients were examined, their TCRB CDR3s proved moderately but significantly shorter in all four CD4+ subsets.

The chain carries TRBV10-3 and TRBJ1-5, with D maybe TRBD1 (5 bases). This TCR was recovered from a man aged 18-30 years with type 1 diabetes. Sequencing used naive CD4+ T cells from blood. The CDR3 nucleotides read TGTGCCATCAGTGAGAACAATGGACACACCCAGCATTTT. Protein sequence: CAISENNGHTQHF.